This T cell receptor (beta chain) emerged from a study of T cells in Graves' hyperthyroidism and ophthalmopathy. This clonotype showed up many times. The antigen is unknown. Overall study findings and caveats: Ophthalmopathy onset followed model prediction by a median about six months.

Looked up from germline, CDR1 is MNHNS and CDR2 is SASEGT. This CDR3 is 15 amino acids long. V shed 6 bases and J shed 8 bases, with 19 bases lying between them. Over 18 months, lack of ophthalmopathy progression marked Graves' hyperthyroidism as stable. Using RNA transcripts as the source, TCR beta CDR3 regions were amplified. TCR CDR3 regions were first amplified by RT-PCR with HTBI primers. MiXCR was run by TCRdb on the multiplex PCR reads, yielding one entry per CDR3 protein. The profile covers roughly 170,000 distinct CDR3 sequences, with over 15% appearing a single time and 25% to 30% taken by the ten largest.

The chain employs TRBV6-1 and TRBJ1-4; possible D gene TRBD1, 5 bases. The sample consisted of blood. This TCR was sampled from a woman between 50 and 59 years old with Graves' hyperthyroidism. CDR3 loop: CASSRRSSEGEKLFF. For the CDR3, the DNA is TGTGCCAGCAGCCGAAGGTCCTCCGAGGGGGAAAAACTGTTTTTT.